Listed here are 15 T cell receptor beta chains from one sample, sequenced in a study of prognosis after radiotherapy for stage I lung cancer (dated by TCRdb to about 2021). The reads were generated on an Illumina HiSeq 3000. Two rounds of multiplex PCR were used to amplify the TCR beta CDR3 region from genomic DNA. In the first round of PCR, primers specific to each TRBV and TRBJ gene were used, and the primer sequences are filed in Chinese patent CN105087789A. TCRdb passed the public sequencing reads through fastp at Q25 and MiXCR, retaining productive beta sequences. Every CDR3 protein is listed once, alongside the most common genes and DNA of its rows. The sample profile shows roughly 25,000 distinct CDR3 sequences; 30% to 45% of them were found once. The leading ten clones occupy roughly two thirds of the sample. The sample here was PBMCs, taken before or after stereotactic body radiation therapy (not recorded which). The source of these receptors is a donor over 45 with non-small cell lung cancer.

In this sample, this clonotype turned up many times. The chain has TRBV6-1 and TRBJ1-5; TRBD1 might be the D (5 bases). The V end lost 1 base, the J end lost 8 bases, and 18 bases lay between the germline ends. The CDR3 loop spans 16 amino acids. Germline-derived CDR1 and CDR2 are MNHNS and SASEGT. This CDR3 is CASSEGVAWGSEPQHF. CDR3 DNA: TGTGCCAGCAGTGAAGGGGTCGCCTGGGGGTCGGAGCCCCAGCATTTT.

To note about this clonotype: This may be a read error, as it is one base from a much larger clone. The chain is built from TRBV18 and TRBJ1-5; D is unclear. The J call is doubtful: the DNA matches TRBJ2-3 better. CDR3 length: 13 residues. Per the germline V gene, CDR1 is KGHSH and CDR2 is LQKENI. The CDR3 reads CASSPGEVQPQYF. CDR3 nucleotides: TGTGCCAGCTCACCAGGGGAAGTTCAGCCCCAGTATTTT.

This chain connects TRBV6-9 to TRBJ1-6, with a weak D call TRBD1 (5 bases). The CDR3 extends over 15 amino acids. Between the trimmed V and J ends, which lost 3 bases and 7 bases, there was a span of 13 bases. The germline CDR1 and CDR2 sequences are MNHGY and SVAAGI. CDR3 protein: CASSYSPDRNSPLHF. The CDR3 region has the DNA TGTGCCAGCAGTTACTCCCCTGACAGAAATTCACCCCTCCACTTT.

This clonotype was counted many times. The V gene is TRBV5-1, the J gene TRBJ1-4; no clear D. This CDR3 is built from 14 residues. V lost 4 bases, J lost 0 bases, and 7 bases lay in between. In germline, CDR1 is SGHRS, CDR2 YFSETQ. DNA for the CDR3: TGCGCCAGCAGCACCGGGACAACTAATGAAAAACTGTTTTTT. Its translation is CASSTGTTNEKLFF.

This clonotype has more than one count but fewer than ten. This chain connects TRBV12-3 or TRBV12-4 to TRBJ2-7; 8 nucleotides match TRBD2. This CDR3 contains 14 residues. Trimming took 3 bases from V and 3 from J; bases not matched to a gene: 4. Here the CDR3 reads CASSLGSGIYEQYF. The CDR3 DNA sequence: TGTGCCAGCAGTTTGGGTAGCGGGATCTACGAGCAGTACTTC.

This clonotype showed up just a few times. This chain connects TRBV20-1 to TRBJ2-7; D remains ambiguous. Germline V gives CDR1 DFQATT, CDR2 SNEGSKA (reference sequence). The CDR3 has 13 amino acids. V lost 5 bases and J lost 5, with 16 bases in between. This CDR3 reads CSASRSERHEQYF. CDR3 coding DNA: TGCAGTGCTTCCCGATCCGAACGACACGAGCAGTACTTC.

Note on this clonotype: This could be a read error, since a much larger clone is one nucleotide away. J is TRBJ2-7 and V is TRBV9, with 11 bases matching TRBD2. V was pared by 6 bases and J by 2 bases, with 4 bases of the junction left unmatched. CDR3 length: 14 residues. From germline, CDR1 is SGDLS and CDR2 YYNGEE. The CDR3 DNA is TGTGCCAGCATCCCTAGCGGGGGGACCTACGAGCAGTACTTC. This translates into CASIPSGGTYEQYF. The entire variable domain, with the rest obtained from reference TRBV9 and TRBJ2-7, is as follows: DSGVTQTPKHLITATGQRVTLRCSPRSGDLSVYWYQQSLDQGLQFLIQYYNGEERAKGNILERFSAQQFPDLHSELNLSSLELGDSALYFCASIPSGGTYEQYFGPGTRLTVT.

This clonotype was detected ten times or more. The rearrangement links TRBV29-1 to TRBJ1-2; possibly TRBD1 for D (6 bases). The CDR3 has 13 amino acids. Germline-derived CDR1 and CDR2 are SQVTM and ANQGSEA. Trimming removed 4 bases at V and 2 bases at J, with 11 bases between. DNA of the CDR3: TGCAGCGTTGTGGTGCAGGGGAACTATGGCTACACCTTC. Encoded protein: CSVVVQGNYGYTF.

This clonotype showed up many times. The CDR3: CASSQGTSAYTGELFF. The CDR3 nucleotides are TGTGCCAGCAGCCAAGGGACTAGCGCATACACCGGGGAGCTGTTTTTT. The rearrangement joins TRBV4-2 to TRBJ2-2, with TRBD2 matching over 9 bases. Trimming took 1 base from V and 3 from J; bases not matched to a gene: 3. Germline loops: CDR1 LGHNA, CDR2 YNFKEQ. The CDR3 spans 16 residues.

This chain joins TRBV12-3 or TRBV12-4 and TRBJ1-3; TRBD1 might be the D (6 bases). The CDR3 contains 16 residues. Trimming cost V 10 bases and J 4 bases, with 23 bases left between them. This CDR3 reads CAIRPPGAQLGNTIYF. CDR3 DNA sequence: TGTGCCATCAGACCTCCAGGGGCTCAGTTAGGAAACACCATATATTTT.

This clonotype came up many times. V gene TRBV5-1 combines with J gene TRBJ2-7, with D possibly TRBD1 on 6 matching bases. CDR1 is SGHRS and CDR2 is YFSETQ in the germline V gene. The CDR3 is 14 residues long. V gave up 2 bases and J gave up 2 bases, with 11 bases separating them. Here the CDR3 DNA reads TGCGCCAGCAGCTTACGACAGGAGACCTACGAGCAGTACTTC. Its protein product is CASSLRQETYEQYF.

The gene calls are TRBV6-1 and TRBJ1-2, with D tentatively TRBD1 (6 bases). CDR1 is MNHNS and CDR2 is SASEGT in the germline V gene. V lost 4 bases and J 8 bases, leaving 23 bases between the germline ends. The CDR3 runs 16 residues. The CDR3 sequence: CASSGGNRASGEGYTF. The CDR3 coding sequence is TGTGCCAGCAGTGGAGGAAACAGGGCGTCGGGTGAGGGCTACACCTTC.

This clonotype was counted many times. The CDR3 spells CASSQEIQGTDYEQYF. The CDR3 coding sequence is TGTGCCAGCAGCCAAGAAATACAGGGTACCGACTACGAGCAGTACTTC. The V and J genes are TRBV3-2 and TRBJ2-7; TRBD1, the table's D call, was not compared with the DNA. TRBV3-2 is annotated as a pseudogene. The CDR3 covers 16 residues.

This clonotype was detected ten times or more. J is TRBJ2-5 and V is TRBV5-1; weak D call: TRBD1 (6 bases). Germline CDR1 SGHRS, CDR2 YFSETQ. V was clipped by 4 bases and J by 1 base, with 14 bases between them. The length of the CDR3 is 15 residues. The CDR3 loop reads CASSRGTGSQETQYF. The CDR3 DNA is TGCGCCAGCAGCAGGGGGACGGGGAGCCAAGAGACCCAGTACTTC.

CDR3 protein: CASSYQQDSIGYTF. The CDR3 nucleotides are TGTGCCAGCAGTTATCAACAAGACAGTATCGGCTACACCTTC. The chain has TRBV6-5 and TRBJ1-2; a possible D gene is TRBD1 (5 bases). Looked up from germline, CDR1 is MNHEY and CDR2 is SVGAGI. The CDR3 loop spans 14 amino acids. The germline V and J ends were trimmed by 3 bases and 8 bases, with 16 bases remaining between them.